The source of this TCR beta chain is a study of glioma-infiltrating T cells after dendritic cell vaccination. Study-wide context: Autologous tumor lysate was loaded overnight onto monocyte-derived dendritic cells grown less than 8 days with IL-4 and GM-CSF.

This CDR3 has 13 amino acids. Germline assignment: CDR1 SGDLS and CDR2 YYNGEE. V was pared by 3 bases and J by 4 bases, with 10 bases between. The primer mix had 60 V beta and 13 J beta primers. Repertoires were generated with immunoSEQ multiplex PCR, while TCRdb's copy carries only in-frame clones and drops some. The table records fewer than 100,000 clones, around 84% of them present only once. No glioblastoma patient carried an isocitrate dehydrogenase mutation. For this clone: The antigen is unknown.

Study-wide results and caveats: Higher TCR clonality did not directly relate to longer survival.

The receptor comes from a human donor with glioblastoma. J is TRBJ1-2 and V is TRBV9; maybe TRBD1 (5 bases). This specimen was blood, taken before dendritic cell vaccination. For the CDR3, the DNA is TGTGCCAGCAGCGCCCCGCAGGGCTATGGCTACACCTTC. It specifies CASSAPQGYGYTF.